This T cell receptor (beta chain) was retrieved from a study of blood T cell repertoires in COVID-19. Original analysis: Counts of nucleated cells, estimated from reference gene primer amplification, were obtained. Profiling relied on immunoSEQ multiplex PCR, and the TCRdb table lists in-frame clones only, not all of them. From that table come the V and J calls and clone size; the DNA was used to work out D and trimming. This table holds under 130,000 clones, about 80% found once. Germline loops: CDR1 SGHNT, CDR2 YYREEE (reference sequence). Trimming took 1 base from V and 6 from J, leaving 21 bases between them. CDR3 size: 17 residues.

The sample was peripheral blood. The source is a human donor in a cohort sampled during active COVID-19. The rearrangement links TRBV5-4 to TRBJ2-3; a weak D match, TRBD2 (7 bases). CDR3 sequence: CASSLFRGGGGADTQYF. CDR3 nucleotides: TGTGCCAGCAGCTTGTTTCGAGGTGGGGGGGGCGCGGATACGCAGTATTTT.